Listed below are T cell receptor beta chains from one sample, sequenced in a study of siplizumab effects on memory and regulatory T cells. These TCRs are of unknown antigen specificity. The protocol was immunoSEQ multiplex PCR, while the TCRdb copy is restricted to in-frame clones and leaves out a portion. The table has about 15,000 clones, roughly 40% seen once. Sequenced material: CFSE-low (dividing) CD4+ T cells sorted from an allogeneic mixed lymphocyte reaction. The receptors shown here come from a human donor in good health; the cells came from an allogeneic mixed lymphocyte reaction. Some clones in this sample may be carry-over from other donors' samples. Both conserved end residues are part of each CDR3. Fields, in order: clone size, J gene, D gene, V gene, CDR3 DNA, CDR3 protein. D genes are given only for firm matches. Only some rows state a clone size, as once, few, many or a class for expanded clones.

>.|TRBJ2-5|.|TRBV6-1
TGTGCCAGCAGTACAACTAGGGGGGCGCAAGAGACCCAGTACTTC
CASSTTRGAQETQYF
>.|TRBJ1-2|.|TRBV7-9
TGTGCCAGCAGCCTAGCGGCCACGTATGGCTACACCTTC
CASSLAATYGYTF
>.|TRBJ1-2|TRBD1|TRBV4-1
TGCGCCAGCAGCCCCTACGGGACAGGGGTTTATGGCTACACCTTC
CASSPYGTGVYGYTF
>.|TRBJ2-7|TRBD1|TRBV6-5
TGTGCCACCAGAAGGACAGGAGATAATTACTACGAGCAGTACTTC
CATRRTGDNYYEQYF
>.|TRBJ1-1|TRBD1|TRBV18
TGTGCCAGCTCACCACTCGCAGGGGGGGACACTGAAGCCTTCTTT
CASSPLAGGDTEAFF
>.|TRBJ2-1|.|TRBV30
TGTGCCTGGGGAGGGTACAATGAGCAGTTCTTC
CAWGGYNEQFF
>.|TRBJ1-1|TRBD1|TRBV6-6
TGTGCCAGCAGTTCAACAGGGGGCGGCACTGAAGCTTTCTTT
CASSSTGGGTEAFF
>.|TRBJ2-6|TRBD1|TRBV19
TGTGCCAGTAGTATAAGAACAGGGGGCGCCGATTCTGGGGCCAACGTCCTGACTTTC
CASSIRTGGADSGANVLTF
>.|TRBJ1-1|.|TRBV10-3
TGTGCCATCAAGGCGGACGTGGAAGCTTTCTTT
CAIKADVEAFF
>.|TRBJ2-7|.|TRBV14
TGTGCCAGCAGCCAAGTTGCCTACGAGCAGTACTTC
CASSQVAYEQYF
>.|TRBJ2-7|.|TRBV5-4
TGTGCCAGCAGCTTTTTTGGTCTCTCCTACGAGCAGTACTTC
CASSFFGLSYEQYF
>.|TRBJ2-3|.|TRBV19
TGTGCCAGTACCCCCTTCGGGGGAGCAGATACGCAGTATTTT
CASTPFGGADTQYF
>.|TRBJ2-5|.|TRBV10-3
TGTGCCATCAGTGTTAGGGAGGCTCAAGAGACCCAGTACTTC
CAISVREAQETQYF
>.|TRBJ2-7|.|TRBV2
TGTGCCAGCAGTGTAGGAGCCCTCCGCTACGAGCAGTACTTC
CASSVGALRYEQYF
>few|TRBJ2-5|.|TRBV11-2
TGTGCCAGCAGCTCTACAGTATATCAAGAGACCCAGTACTTC
CASSSTVYQETQYF
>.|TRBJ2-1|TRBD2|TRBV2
TGTGCCAGCAGCGATACCGGGGGGACTAGCGGTACGGGAGACAATGAGCAGTTCTTC
CASSDTGGTSGTGDNEQFF
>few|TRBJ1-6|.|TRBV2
TGTGCCAGCGGCCTCGTAGGTTCACCCCTCCACTTT
CASGLVGSPLHF
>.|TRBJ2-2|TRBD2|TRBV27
TGTGCCAGCAGACTAGCGGGAGGCCCCGGGGAGCTGTTTTTT
CASRLAGGPGELFF
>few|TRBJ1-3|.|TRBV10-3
TGTGCCACCCGCCCGACAGTGAGCTCTGGAAACACCATATATTTT
CATRPTVSSGNTIYF
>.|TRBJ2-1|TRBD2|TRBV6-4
TGTGCCAGCAGTGATGAGGCGGGAGAATGGAATGAGCAGTTCTTC
CASSDEAGEWNEQFF
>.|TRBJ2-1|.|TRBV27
TGTGCCAGCAGTTTCTGGGCGTCCAATGAGCAGTTCTTC
CASSFWASNEQFF
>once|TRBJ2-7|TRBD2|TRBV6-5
TGTGCCAGCAGTTTGACTAGCGGGAGGGCCGACGAGCAGTACTTC
CASSLTSGRADEQYF
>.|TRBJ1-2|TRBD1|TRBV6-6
TGTGCCAGCAGTTCCACAGGGGGATTTGGCTACACCTTC
CASSSTGGFGYTF
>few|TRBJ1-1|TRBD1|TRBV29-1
TGCAGCTCCGGACAGGGAAGCACTGAAGCTTTCTTT
CSSGQGSTEAFF
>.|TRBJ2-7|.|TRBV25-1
TGTGCCAGCGCCTCCCCGGTGGGGGTTCAACCTCCCTACGAGCAGTACTTC
CASASPVGVQPPYEQYF
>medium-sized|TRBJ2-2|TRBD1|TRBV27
TGTGCCAGCAGGCGACAGGGGCTCGCGAACACCGGGGAGCTGTTTTTT
CASRRQGLANTGELFF
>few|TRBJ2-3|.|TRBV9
TGTGCCAGCAGCGTAGGGGGCTACGGAGATACGCAGTATTTT
CASSVGGYGDTQYF
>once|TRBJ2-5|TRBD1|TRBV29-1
TGCAGCGCCAAGGACAGGGTCCAAGAGACCCAGTACTTC
CSAKDRVQETQYF
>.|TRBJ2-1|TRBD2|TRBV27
TGTGCCAGCAGCCCCCCGGGGGGTGGGATAGTCCATGAGCAGTTCTTC
CASSPPGGGIVHEQFF
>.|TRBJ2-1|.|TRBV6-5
TGTGCCAGCAGTTCCCGAGGAAACAATGAGCAGTTCTTC
CASSSRGNNEQFF
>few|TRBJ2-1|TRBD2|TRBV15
TGTGCCACCAGCAGTCAAGCGGGAGGACTGGGCTACAATGAGCAGTTCTTC
CATSSQAGGLGYNEQFF
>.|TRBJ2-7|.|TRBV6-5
TGTGCCAGCACGCAATCAGTGGGGGGCGAGCAGTACTTC
CASTQSVGGEQYF
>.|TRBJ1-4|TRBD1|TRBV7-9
TGTGCCAGCAGCTTAGAGACAGGGGTAGAAAAACTGTTTTTT
CASSLETGVEKLFF
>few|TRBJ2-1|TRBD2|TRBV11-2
TGTGCCAGCAGCCCGGGATTAGCGGGAGGGCCGCTCAATGAGCAGTTCTTC
CASSPGLAGGPLNEQFF
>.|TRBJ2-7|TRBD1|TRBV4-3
TGCGCCAGCAGTAGACAGGGTATCTACGAGCAGTACTTC
CASSRQGIYEQYF
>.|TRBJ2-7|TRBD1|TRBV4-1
TGCGCCAGCAGCCAGGACAGGGGGTTGACCTACGAGCAGTACTTC
CASSQDRGLTYEQYF
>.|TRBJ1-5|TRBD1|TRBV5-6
TGTGCCAGCAGCTCGGGGACAGTACAGCCCCAGCATTTT
CASSSGTVQPQHF
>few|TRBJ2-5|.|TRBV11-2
TGTGCCAGCAGCCCAGCCGGGACCCAGTACTTC
CASSPAGTQYF
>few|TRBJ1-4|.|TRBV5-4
TGTGCCAGCAGTCCCGGGAGGGGCAGTGAAAAACTGTTTTTT
CASSPGRGSEKLFF
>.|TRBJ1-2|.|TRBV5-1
TGCGCCAGCAGCCCCGGGACCCTCTATGGCTACACCTTC
CASSPGTLYGYTF
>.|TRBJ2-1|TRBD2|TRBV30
TGTGCCTGGACTCCCCGACTAGCGGGTGAGCAGTTCTTC
CAWTPRLAGEQFF
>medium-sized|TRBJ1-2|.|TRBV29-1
TGCAGCGACTACAACGGTAACTATGGCTACACCTTC
CSDYNGNYGYTF
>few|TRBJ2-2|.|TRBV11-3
TGTGCCAGCAGCTTAGATCATTCCAACACCGGGGAGCTGTTTTTT
CASSLDHSNTGELFF
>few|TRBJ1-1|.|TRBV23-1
TGCGCCAGCAGTCAGTACGACAGGATTAAAGCTTTCTTT
CASSQYDRIKAFF
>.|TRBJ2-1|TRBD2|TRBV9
TGTGCCAGCAGCGCGACGACTAGCGGGGTATCCTACAATGAGCAGTTCTTC
CASSATTSGVSYNEQFF
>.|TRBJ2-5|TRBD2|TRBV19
TGTGCCAGCCGGGACTACAAAGAGACCCAGTACTTC
CASRDYKETQYF
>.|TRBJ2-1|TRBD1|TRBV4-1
TGCGCCAGCAGCCAAGATTCGGGGGGAGTCCGGACAGGGGGCAGGGAGCAGTTCTTC
CASSQDSGGVRTGGREQFF
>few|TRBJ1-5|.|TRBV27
TGTGCCAGCAGTTTATATAGGGTAAATCAGCCCCAGCATTTT
CASSLYRVNQPQHF
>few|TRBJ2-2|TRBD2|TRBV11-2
TGTGCCAGCAGCTCCAGGACTAGCGTTCGGACCGGGGAGCTGTTTTTT
CASSSRTSVRTGELFF
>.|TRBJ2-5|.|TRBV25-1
TGTGCCAGCAGTAATGGTTGGACCCAGTACTTC
CASSNGWTQYF
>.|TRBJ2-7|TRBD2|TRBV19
TGTGCCAGTAGCAAGAGACTAGCGGGACCCTACGAGCAGTACTTC
CASSKRLAGPYEQYF
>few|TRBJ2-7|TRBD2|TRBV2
TGTGCCAGCAGAATAGCGGGAGGTCGATCCTACGAGCAGTACTTC
CASRIAGGRSYEQYF
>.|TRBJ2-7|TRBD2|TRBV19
TGTGCCAGTAGTGCGAGCGGGAGGTATGGCGAGCAGTACTTC
CASSASGRYGEQYF
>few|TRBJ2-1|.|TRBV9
TGTGCCAGCAGCGATGGGACTCACTCCTACAATGAGCAGTTCTTC
CASSDGTHSYNEQFF
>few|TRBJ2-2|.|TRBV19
TGTGCCAGTAGTATAAGCTACTTGGGGCAGGGTAGGTATTCGAACACCGGGGAGCTGTTTTTT
CASSISYLGQGRYSNTGELFF
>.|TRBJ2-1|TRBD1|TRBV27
TGTGCCAGCAGCCGGGACAGAGTAACCTACAATGAGCAGTTCTTC
CASSRDRVTYNEQFF
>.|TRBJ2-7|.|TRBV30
TGTGCCTGGAGTGTGGGTTACGAGCAGTACTTC
CAWSVGYEQYF
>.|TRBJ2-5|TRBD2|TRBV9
TGTGCCAGCAGCCTTTCCTTAGCGGGAGGTGACGAGACCCAGTACTTC
CASSLSLAGGDETQYF
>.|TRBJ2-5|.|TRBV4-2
TGTGCCAGCAGCCAACGTACAGGTGACCAAGAGACCCAGTACTTC
CASSQRTGDQETQYF
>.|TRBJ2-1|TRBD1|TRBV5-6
TGTGCCAGCAGCTTGGACACAGGGGTCTCCTACAATGAGCAGTTCTTC
CASSLDTGVSYNEQFF